The following is a TCR beta chain sequence with its context. Its antigen is still unknown. Generated by immunoSEQ multiplex PCR, the TCRdb table keeps only in-frame clones and is missing some. The profile shows about 16,000 clones, around 81% of them singletons. This record comes from a study of PD-1 blockade in classical Hodgkin lymphoma. Relapse after autologous stem cell transplantation occurred in every patient, and brentuximab vedotin exposure varied. Magnetic negative selection purified CD4+ T cells from thawed PBMCs. Study-level points and caveats: Newly diagnosed patients were reported to exhibit reduced baseline TCR diversity relative to healthy donors.

Germline V CDR1 and CDR2: SGHVS, FQNEAQ. CDR3 size: 14 residues. The trim removed 5 bases at V and 7 bases at J, leaving 5 bases unmatched. Sequenced material: CD4+ T cells from blood, taken at baseline. The sequence was collected from a human donor with classical Hodgkin lymphoma. The gene calls are TRBV7-8 and TRBJ1-4; 9 nucleotides match TRBD1. The CDR3 nucleotides are TGTGCCAGCAGCAAACAGGGGGCAAGTGAAAAACTGTTTTTT. Amino acid sequence: CASSKQGASEKLFF.